Described below is a single TCR beta chain sequence and its context. These data belong to a study of CD8 T cells in Susac syndrome. Control patients had untreated stable or active relapsing-remitting multiple sclerosis by revised McDonald criteria. The RNA input was roughly 0.45 to 1 ug, and it was reverse transcribed with random hexamers. TCRdb redid the calling of the immunoSEQ multiplex PCR reads with MiXCR, one entry per CDR3 protein. This table has 400,000 to 550,000 distinct CDR3 sequences, more than 80% appearing once. The CDR3 totals 15 residues. V shed 6 bases, J shed 6 bases, and the junction held 12 bases outside the gene matches.

The V and J genes are TRBV12-3 or TRBV12-4 and TRBJ1-1; 8 bases line up with TRBD1. Sequenced: CD8+ T cells from PBMCs. The origin of this receptor is a human donor with multiple sclerosis. The CDR3 DNA follows: TGTGCCAGCAGGGGATCGACAGGGGTAACGCCTGAAGCTTTCTTT. Translating it yields CASRGSTGVTPEAFF.